The clone carrying this T cell receptor beta chain occurred many times. The antigen is unknown. The CDR3 has 15 residues. The germline V gene encodes CDR1 MNHNS and CDR2 SASEGT. The germline V and J ends were trimmed by 0 bases and 10 bases, with 18 bases remaining between them. RNA transcripts were the template for amplifying TCR beta CDR3 regions. A first-round RT-PCR of the TCR CDR3 used the HTBI primer set. From the multiplex PCR reads, TCRdb called clonotypes with MiXCR, one entry per CDR3 protein. The sample yields 530,000 or so distinct CDR3 sequences, roughly 24% seen once. 10 ml of fresh peripheral blood supplied the PBMCs. This sample stems from a study of T cells in Graves' hyperthyroidism and ophthalmopathy. Findings and limits, study-wide: Model predictions of ophthalmopathy came a median approximately 6.2 months before onset.

The TCR sequence derives from a woman aged 25 to 39 with Graves' ophthalmopathy. The rearrangement joins TRBV6-1 to TRBJ1-1, with D maybe TRBD1 (5 bases). The source material was blood. The CDR3 nucleotides read TGTGCCAGCAGTGAAGCGCTCTATCTCGGGGGGACAGCTTTCTTT. Encoded protein: CASSEALYLGGTAFF.